The T cell receptor beta chain described here comes from a study of T cells in Graves' hyperthyroidism and ophthalmopathy. Study observations and caveats: Blood samples included most of the expanded thyroid clonotypes exceeding 0.001. Through a model of 13 V-J features, ophthalmopathy was separated from stable hyperthyroidism.

Clinical Activity Scores of at least 3, NOSPECS grades of at least 4 and durations under 3 months characterized ophthalmopathy patients. The PBMCs were sourced from fresh peripheral blood (around 9.9 ml). Regarding this clonotype: The antigen remains undetermined.

TCR beta CDR3 region amplification was performed from RNA transcripts. The study used the HTBI primer set for a first-round RT-PCR of the TCR CDR3. TCRdb redid the calling of the multiplex PCR reads with MiXCR, one entry per CDR3 protein. The table lists more than 350,000 distinct CDR3 sequences, more than 12% of them singletons. The CDR3 runs 14 residues. V lost 4 bases and J 3 bases, leaving 13 bases between the germline ends. Germline loops: CDR1 SGHDT, CDR2 YYEEEE. The chain carries TRBV5-6 and TRBJ2-5; no clear D gene. The source is a woman younger than 45 with Graves' ophthalmopathy. Sequencing was done on a sample of blood. In DNA form, the CDR3 reads TGTGCCAGCAGCCCCCCGTGGGGTAAAGAGACCCAGTACTTC. Amino acid sequence: CASSPPWGKETQYF. The whole variable domain, remainder taken from reference TRBV5-6 and TRBJ2-5, is DAGVTQSPTHLIKTRGQQVTLRCSPKSGHDTVSWYQQALGQGPQFIFQYYEEEERQRGNFPDRFSGHQFPNYSSELNVNALLLGDSALYLCASSPPWGKETQYFGPGTRLLVL.